This T cell receptor (beta chain) was profiled in a study of vaccination effects on CD4 cells after COVID-19 (dated by TCRdb to between 2021 and 2022). The study in broad terms: To identify antigen-specific CD4+ T cell clonotypes by their expansion, the ViraFEST assay first stimulated PBMC with viral peptide pools and then applied TCR sequencing. SARS-CoV-2 spike-specific CD4+ TCR repertoires from before and after mRNA vaccination were compared in COVID-19 convalescent patients and in infection-naive vaccine recipients. Approximately 2 million PBMC per well were cultured in IMDM with about 5.4% human AB serum, roughly 10 IU/ml IL-2 and gentamicin, plus 10 ug/ml peptides. Across the study, the median time from the second dose to post-vaccine sampling was 72 days (range 14 to 241). Altogether, around 9 COVID-19 convalescent patients and a few SARS-CoV-2-naive healthy vaccine recipients made up the full study. In the study, cultures from other donors were sequenced using the Oncomine TCR Beta short-read assay on an Illumina iSeq 100. Paper-wide results and their limitations: In healthy vaccine recipients, vaccine-induced clones were almost all SARS-CoV-2 mono-reactive, with only 1 of 255 being cross-reactive with common cold coronaviruses. Limitations of the study were the small number of convalescent patients and the absence of early post-infection timepoints. At late post-vaccination timepoints, both infection-induced and vaccine-induced clones showed marked clonal contraction, consistent with waning T cell responses.

Library preparation was by the immunoSEQ multiplex PCR assay. TCR beta CDR3 sequencing was performed on DNA from the cultured, isolated CD4+ T cells. The study's processing was this. The analysis removed non-productive TCR sequences, trimmed reads to the CDR3 region, and retained only CDR3s that were 7 or more amino acids long. The MANAFEST web app was used to identify antigen-specific clonotypes by comparing expansion in peptide wells with expansion in reference cultures. For clones to be considered positive, expansion at FDR<0.05 versus reference and all other wells, an odds ratio above 5, and a frequency above 0.1% in two replicate wells were required. Clonotypes significantly expanded in SARS-CoV-2 spike wells and in at least one common cold coronavirus spike condition were defined as cross-reactive. Using the stringdist R package, CDR3 similarity was measured by Levenshtein distance, and unrooted trees were constructed with ape in R 3.6.1. Sourced from immuneACCESS, this table was stored by TCRdb with only in-frame sequences that have V and J called. A share of the clones is absent; for the studies checked, an unresolved V gene accounts for under half, and the remainder has no known explanation. That table supplies the V and J calls and clone size; D and trimming were determined from the DNA. The sample records more than 60,000 clones, roughly 74% of which are singletons. In total, the top ten clones hold about 2.2% of the sample.

After around ten days of culture, CD4+ T cells were isolated with the EasySep CD4+ T cell isolation kit. Participants received two doses of either the BNT162b2 or the mRNA-1273 mRNA SARS-CoV-2 vaccine. The absence of prior SARS-CoV-2 infection in healthy vaccine recipients was confirmed by negative nucleocapsid antibodies before and after vaccination. Half of the culture medium was replaced with fresh IL-2-containing medium on days 3 and 7. Unless otherwise noted, each peptide stimulation condition was cultured in triplicate wells. PBMC were separated from whole blood using Ficoll-Paque Plus gradient centrifugation and were then either cryopreserved at -140C or used fresh. The QIAamp micro DNA kit was used to extract genomic DNA from the cultured CD4+ T cells. From a lookup of the germline V gene (reference sequence), CDR1 and CDR2 are LNHDA and SQIVND. Cut back by 7 bases and 0 bases, the V and J ends lie 7 bases apart. The CDR3, from cysteine to phenylalanine, totals 14 residues. Only CDR3 DNA remains: 42 bases, in frame from the first base.

Comment on this clone: The specificity of this receptor is unknown. No per-base quality is available; no much larger clone lies one base away.

The sequence is built from TRBV19 and TRBJ2-6; no confident D gene assignment can be made. The sample consisted of CD4+ T cells from PBMCs cultured without peptide, taken after COVID-19 vaccination. The TCR originated in a human donor who received a COVID-19 vaccine. The CDR3 loop reads CASTYRSGANVLTF. In nucleotide form, the sequence is TGTGCCAGTACTTACCGCTCTGGGGCCAACGTCCTGACTTTC.